The subject of this entry is one T cell receptor (beta chain). Its antigen is not identified. The data derive from a study of blood T cells in healthy people across ages. PCR was performed a second time for about 7 to 12 cycles using a sample-barcoded 5' primer and a J-beta primer mix. In TCRdb, the 5' RACE reads were re-called with MiXCR into one record per CDR3 protein. The table has some 1.6 million distinct CDR3 sequences, approximately 32% seen once. Notes on the study in general: Naive CD4+ cell counts and diversity both ran higher in long-lived than in aged donors. TCR beta diversity, measured per million T cells, fell in a roughly linear way with age.

Extraction of total RNA produced a minimum of 6 micrograms from each sample. This receptor was taken from a woman aged 30 to 39 in good health. The specimen sequenced was blood.

CDR3: CASSPFYDNLPSDTQYF. The CDR3, as DNA: TGCGCCAGCAGCCCCTTTTATGACAATCTACCGTCGGATACGCAGTATTTT. The chain links TRBV4-1 to TRBJ2-3; no clear D. V was pared by 4 bases and J by 6 bases, with 23 bases between. CDR3 length: 17 amino acids. Looked up from germline, CDR1 is MGHRA and CDR2 is YSYEKL.